Listed here are 8 T cell receptor beta chains from one sample, sequenced in a study of identical twins. TCRdb redid the calling of the 5' RACE reads with MiXCR, one entry per CDR3 protein. The table shows about 890,000 distinct CDR3 sequences, with around an eighth occurring only once. These data were also reused for a study on yellow fever vaccine responses in identical twins.

Sequencing used PBMCs. The receptor source for this set is a woman aged 18 to 35 in good health.

The chain has TRBV12-3 or TRBV12-4 and TRBJ2-2; tentative D call: TRBD2 (5 bases). CDR3 length equals 15 residues. Trimming took off 3 bases at V and 4 bases at J, with 12 bases between the two ends. The CDR3 sequence: CASSLSGSGTGELFF. The CDR3 nucleotides are TGTGCCAGCAGTTTGTCGGGAAGCGGCACCGGGGAGCTGTTTTTT.

This clonotype was counted many times. V is TRBV10-3 and J is TRBJ1-1; no clear D. This CDR3 is built from 12 residues. Trimming cost V 2 bases and J 1 base, with 2 bases left between them. The germline CDR1 and CDR2 sequences are ENHRY and SYGVKD. CDR3 sequence (DNA): TGTGCCATCAGTGAGGGGAACACTGAAGCTTTCTTT. This codes for CAISEGNTEAFF.

This clonotype has at least ten counts. This sequence joins TRBV5-4 and TRBJ1-1, with TRBD1 matching 7 bases. The V gene's germline CDR1 is SGHNT and CDR2 YYREEE (reference sequence). The CDR3 covers 13 residues. With V trimmed by 6 bases and J by 11 bases, 13 bases remained unmatched. CDR3 DNA: TGTGCCAGCACCTCAGCGATTGACAGGGAGGCTTTCTTT. Protein sequence: CASTSAIDREAFF.

V usage is TRBV7-2 and J usage is TRBJ2-5, with 13 nucleotides matching TRBD2. Germline lookup yields CDR1 SGHTA and CDR2 FQGNSA. Unmatched junction bases numbered 8, after V lost 5 bases and J lost 5 bases. The CDR3 has 16 amino acids. The CDR3 DNA follows: TGTGCCAGCAGCCGCGGACTAGCGGGAGTTCGGGAGACCCAGTACTTC. Its translation: CASSRGLAGVRETQYF.

V and J are TRBV11-2 and TRBJ2-1; 8 nucleotides line up with TRBD2. CDR1 and CDR2 (germline): SGHAT, FQNNGV. The CDR3 runs to 16 residues. After removal of 4 bases from V and 2 bases from J, the junction contained 7 bases not matched to a gene. CDR3 region: CASSSLREGPYNEQFF. The CDR3 DNA follows: TGTGCCAGCAGCTCCCTTCGGGAGGGCCCCTACAATGAGCAGTTCTTC. The complete variable domain, with remaining parts taken from reference TRBV11-2 and TRBJ2-1, reads EAGVAQSPRYKIIEKRQSVAFWCNPISGHATLYWYQQILGQGPKLLIQFQNNGVVDDSQLPKDRFSAERLKGVDSTLKIQPAKLEDSAVYLCASSSLREGPYNEQFFGPGTRLTVL.

This clonotype was detected once. The V gene is TRBV7-7, the J gene TRBJ2-5; D may correspond to TRBD1 or TRBD2 (6 bases each). CDR1 SSHAT and CDR2 FNYEAQ come from the germline V gene (reference sequence). The CDR3 is made up of 17 amino acids. The ends were cut back, 0 bases at V and 0 bases at J, with 14 bases in the middle. CDR3 DNA sequence: TGTGCCAGCAGCTTAGCTCCGGGTCGGGGGCACCAAGAGACCCAGTACTTC. Amino acids: CASSLAPGRGHQETQYF.

This clonotype turned up a few times. The chain joins TRBV7-3 to TRBJ2-1; D might be TRBD2 (6 bases). Germline V gene lookup returns CDR1 SGHTA and CDR2 FQGTGA. V lost 2 bases, J lost 1 base, and 12 bases lay in between. This CDR3 has 16 amino acids. The CDR3 sequence: CASSLSSGASYNEQFF. For the CDR3, the DNA is TGTGCCAGCAGCTTATCGTCGGGAGCATCCTACAATGAGCAGTTCTTC.

This clonotype has ten or more counts. The chain joins TRBV2 to TRBJ2-7; D gene unclear. Looked up from germline, CDR1 is SNHLY and CDR2 is FYNNEI. CDR3 length: 12 residues. The germline V and J ends were trimmed by 1 base and 3 bases, with 4 bases remaining between them. DNA of the CDR3: TGTGCCAGCAGTGAAGTGTACTACGAGCAGTACGTC. This sequence encodes CASSEVYYEQYV.